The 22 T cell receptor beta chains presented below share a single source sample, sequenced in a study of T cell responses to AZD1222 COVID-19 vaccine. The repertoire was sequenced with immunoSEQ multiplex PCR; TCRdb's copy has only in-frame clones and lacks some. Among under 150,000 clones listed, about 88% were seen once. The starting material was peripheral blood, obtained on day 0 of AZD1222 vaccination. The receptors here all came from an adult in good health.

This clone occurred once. The CDR3 region has the DNA TGCGCCAGCAGCCTTAGCGGGTTGGAGACCCAGTACTTC. Translated: CASSLSGLETQYF. The J gene is TRBJ2-5, the V gene TRBV5-1; 7 nucleotides align to TRBD2. Losses at the gene ends were 4 bases for V and 5 bases for J; bases not matched to a gene: 5. The CDR3 sequence is 13 residues long. Germline V lookup: CDR1 SGHRS, CDR2 YFSETQ.

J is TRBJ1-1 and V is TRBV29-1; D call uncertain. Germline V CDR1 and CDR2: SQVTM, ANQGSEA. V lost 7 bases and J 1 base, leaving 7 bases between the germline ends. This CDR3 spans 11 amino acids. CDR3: CSAYKNTEAFF. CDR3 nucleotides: TGCAGCGCCTATAAGAACACTGAAGCTTTCTTT.

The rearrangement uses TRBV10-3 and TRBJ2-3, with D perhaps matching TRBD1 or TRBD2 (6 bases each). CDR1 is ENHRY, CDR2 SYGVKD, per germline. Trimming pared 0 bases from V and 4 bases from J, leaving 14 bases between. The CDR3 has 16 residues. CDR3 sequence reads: CAISESEGGSSDTQYF. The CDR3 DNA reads TGTGCCATCAGTGAGTCCGAAGGGGGGTCTTCAGATACGCAGTATTTT.

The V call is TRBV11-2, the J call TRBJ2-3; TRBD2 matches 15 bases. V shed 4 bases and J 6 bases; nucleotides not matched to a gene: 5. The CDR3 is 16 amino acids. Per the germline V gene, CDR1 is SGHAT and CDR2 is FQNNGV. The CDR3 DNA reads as TGTGCCAGCAGCTCAGGGACTAGCGGGGGGAGGGATACGCAGTATTTT. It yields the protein CASSSGTSGGRDTQYF.

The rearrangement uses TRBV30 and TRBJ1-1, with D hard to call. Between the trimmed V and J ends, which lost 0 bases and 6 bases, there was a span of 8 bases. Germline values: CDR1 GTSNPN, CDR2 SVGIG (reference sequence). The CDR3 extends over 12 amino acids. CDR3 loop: CAWSVGWSEAFF. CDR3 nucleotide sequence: TGTGCCTGGAGTGTTGGTTGGTCTGAAGCTTTCTTT. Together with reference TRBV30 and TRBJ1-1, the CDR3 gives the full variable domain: SQTIHQWPATLVQPVGSPLSLECTVEGTSNPNLYWYRQAAGRGLQLLFYSVGIGQISSEVPQNLSASRPQDRQFILSSKKLLLSDSGFYLCAWSVGWSEAFFGQGTRLTVV.

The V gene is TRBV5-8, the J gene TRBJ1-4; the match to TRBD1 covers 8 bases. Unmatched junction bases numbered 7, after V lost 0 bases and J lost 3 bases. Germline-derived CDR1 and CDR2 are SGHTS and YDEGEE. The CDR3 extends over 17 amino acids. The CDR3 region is CASSLEQGADSNEKLFF. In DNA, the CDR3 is TGTGCCAGCAGCTTGGAGCAGGGGGCTGATTCTAATGAAAAACTGTTTTTT.

CDR3 sequence (DNA): TGTGCCAGCTCACCGCTAGCGGGAGGGACAGATACGCAGTATTTT. Protein product: CASSPLAGGTDTQYF. The chain couples TRBV18 to TRBJ2-3, with 12 nucleotides matching TRBD2. Trimming took 3 bases from V and 3 from J; bases not matched to a gene: 1. CDR3 length: 15 residues. The germline V gene has CDR1 KGHSH and CDR2 LQKENI. Supplemented by reference TRBV18 and TRBJ2-3, the full variable domain reads NAGVMQNPRHLVRRRGQEARLRCSPMKGHSHVYWYRQLPEEGLKFMVYLQKENIIDESGMPKERFSAEFPKEGPSILRIQQVVRGDSAAYFCASSPLAGGTDTQYFGPGTRLTVL.

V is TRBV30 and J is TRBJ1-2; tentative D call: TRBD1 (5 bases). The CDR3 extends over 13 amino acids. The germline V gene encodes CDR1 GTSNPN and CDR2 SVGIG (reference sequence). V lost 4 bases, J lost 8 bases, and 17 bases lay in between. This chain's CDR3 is CAWKKTGPGGYTF. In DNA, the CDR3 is TGTGCCTGGAAAAAAACTGGGCCAGGGGGCTACACCTTC.

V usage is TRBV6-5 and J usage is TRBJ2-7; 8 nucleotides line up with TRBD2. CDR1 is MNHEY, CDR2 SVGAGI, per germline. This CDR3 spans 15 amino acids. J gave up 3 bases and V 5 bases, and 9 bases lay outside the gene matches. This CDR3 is CASSRIAGNHYEQYF. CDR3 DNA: TGTGCCAGCAGTAGGATAGCGGGGAACCACTACGAGCAGTACTTC.

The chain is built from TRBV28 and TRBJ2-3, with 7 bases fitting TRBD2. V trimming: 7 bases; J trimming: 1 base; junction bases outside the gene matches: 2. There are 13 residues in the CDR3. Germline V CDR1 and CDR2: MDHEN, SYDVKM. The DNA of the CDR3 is TGTGCCAGCATAACTAGCGGCACAGATACGCAGTATTTT. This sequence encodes CASITSGTDTQYF. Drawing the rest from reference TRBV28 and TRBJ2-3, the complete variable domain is DVKVTQSSRYLVKRTGEKVFLECVQDMDHENMFWYRQDPGLGLRLIYFSYDVKMKEKGDIPEGYSVSREKKERFSLILESASTNQTSMYLCASITSGTDTQYFGPGTRLTVL.

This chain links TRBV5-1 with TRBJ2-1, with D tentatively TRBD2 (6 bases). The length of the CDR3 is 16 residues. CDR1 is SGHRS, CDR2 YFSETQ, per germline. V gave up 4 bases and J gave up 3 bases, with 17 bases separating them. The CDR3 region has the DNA TGCGCCAGCAGCCTTGAGGAGGGCCCCCTCTACAATGAGCAGTTCTTC. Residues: CASSLEEGPLYNEQFF.

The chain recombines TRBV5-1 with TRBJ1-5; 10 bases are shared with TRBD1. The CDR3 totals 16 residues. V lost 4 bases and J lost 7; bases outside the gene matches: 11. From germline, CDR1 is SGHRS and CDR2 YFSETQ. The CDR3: CASSPGTGAPGQPQHF. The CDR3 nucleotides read TGCGCCAGCAGCCCCGGGACAGGGGCCCCCGGGCAGCCCCAGCATTTT.

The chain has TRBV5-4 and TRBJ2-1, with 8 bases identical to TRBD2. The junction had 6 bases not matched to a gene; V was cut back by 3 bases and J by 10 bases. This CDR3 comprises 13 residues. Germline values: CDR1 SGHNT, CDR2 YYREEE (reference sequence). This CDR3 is CASSSREGREQFF. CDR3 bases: TGTGCCAGCAGCTCCCGGGAGGGCCGGGAGCAGTTCTTC.

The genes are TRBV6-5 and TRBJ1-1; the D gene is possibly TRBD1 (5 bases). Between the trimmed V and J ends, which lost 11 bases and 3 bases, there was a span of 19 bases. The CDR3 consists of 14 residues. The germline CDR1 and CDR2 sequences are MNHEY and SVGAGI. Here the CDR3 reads CAGLRGPGYTEAFF. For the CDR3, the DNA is TGTGCCGGCCTCCGGGGCCCGGGCTACACTGAAGCTTTCTTT.

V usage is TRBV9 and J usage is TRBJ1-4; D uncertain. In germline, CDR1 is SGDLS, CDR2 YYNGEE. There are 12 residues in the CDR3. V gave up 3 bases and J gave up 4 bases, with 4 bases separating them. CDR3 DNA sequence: TGTGCCAGCAGCGGGATTAATGAAAAACTGTTTTTT. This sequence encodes CASSGINEKLFF.

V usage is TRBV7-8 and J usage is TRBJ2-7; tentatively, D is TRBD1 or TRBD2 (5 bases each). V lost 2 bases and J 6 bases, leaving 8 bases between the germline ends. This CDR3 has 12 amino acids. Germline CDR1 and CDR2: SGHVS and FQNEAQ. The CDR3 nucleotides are TGTGCCAGCAGCTTAAAGGGGACCGAGCAGTACTTC. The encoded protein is CASSLKGTEQYF. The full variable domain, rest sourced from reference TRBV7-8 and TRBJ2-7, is GAGVSQSPRYKVAKRGQDVALRCDPISGHVSLFWYQQALGQGPEFLTYFQNEAQLDKSGLPSDRFFAERPEGSVSTLKIQRTQQEDSAVYLCASSLKGTEQYFGPGTRLTVT.

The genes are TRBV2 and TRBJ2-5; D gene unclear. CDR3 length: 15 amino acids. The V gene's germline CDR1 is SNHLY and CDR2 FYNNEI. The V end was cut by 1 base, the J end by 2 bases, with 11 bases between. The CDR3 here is CASSEGAVPQETQYF. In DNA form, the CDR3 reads TGTGCCAGCAGTGAAGGGGCAGTACCTCAAGAGACCCAGTACTTC.

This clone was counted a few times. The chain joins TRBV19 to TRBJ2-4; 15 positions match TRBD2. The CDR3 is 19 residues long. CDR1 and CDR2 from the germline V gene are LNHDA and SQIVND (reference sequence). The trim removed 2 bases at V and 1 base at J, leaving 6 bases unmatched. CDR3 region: CASSIRTSGRESAKNIQYF. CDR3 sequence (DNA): TGTGCCAGTAGTATAAGGACTAGCGGGAGGGAATCGGCCAAAAACATTCAGTACTTC.

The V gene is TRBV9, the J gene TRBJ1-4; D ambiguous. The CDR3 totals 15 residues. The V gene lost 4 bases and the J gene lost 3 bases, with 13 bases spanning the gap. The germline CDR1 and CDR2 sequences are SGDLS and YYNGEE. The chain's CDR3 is CASSQVGRSNEKLFF. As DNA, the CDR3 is TGTGCCAGCAGCCAAGTGGGGAGGTCTAATGAAAAACTGTTTTTT.

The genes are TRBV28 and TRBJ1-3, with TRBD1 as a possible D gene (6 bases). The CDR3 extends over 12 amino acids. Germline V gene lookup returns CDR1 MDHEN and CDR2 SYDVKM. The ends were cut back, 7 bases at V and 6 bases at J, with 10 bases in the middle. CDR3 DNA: TGTGCCAGCAATTCAGGGGAAAACACCATATATTTT. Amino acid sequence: CASNSGENTIYF.

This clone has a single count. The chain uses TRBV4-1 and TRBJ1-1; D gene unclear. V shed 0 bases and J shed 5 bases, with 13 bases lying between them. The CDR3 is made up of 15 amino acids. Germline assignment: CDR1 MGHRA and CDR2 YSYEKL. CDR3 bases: TGCGCCAGCAGCCAAGATCTAAAGGCCTTGACTGAAGCTTTCTTT. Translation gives CASSQDLKALTEAFF.

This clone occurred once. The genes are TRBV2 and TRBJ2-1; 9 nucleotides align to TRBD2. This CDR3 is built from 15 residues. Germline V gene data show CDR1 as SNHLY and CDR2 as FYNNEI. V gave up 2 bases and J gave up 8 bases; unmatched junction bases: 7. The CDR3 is CASSESAGGPYEQFF. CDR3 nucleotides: TGTGCCAGCAGTGAATCGGCGGGAGGGCCCTATGAGCAGTTCTTC.